What follows are 9 T cell receptor beta chains derived from one specimen sequenced in a study of a mutant IDH1 vaccine in newly diagnosed glioma. The protocol was immunoSEQ multiplex PCR, while the TCRdb copy is restricted to in-frame clones and leaves out a portion. This table holds tens of thousands of clones, roughly 82% found once. Time point: baseline, week 1 (first vaccination visit). Treatment meaning: pre-vaccination baseline after standard-of-care therapy. This specimen was PBMCs, taken from a glioma patient treated with radiotherapy, temozolomide or both. All receptors derive from a middle-aged man with glioma. Some clones in this sample may be carry-over from other donors' samples.

This clone was seen a single time. The CDR3 protein is CSVRGGLTGELFF. CDR3 sequence (DNA): TGCAGCGTTCGGGGGGGTCTTACCGGGGAGCTGTTTTTT. The chain is built from TRBV29-1 and TRBJ2-2; 8 bases align to TRBD2. This CDR3 comprises 13 residues. V lost 5 bases to trimming and J lost 5 bases; unmatched junction nucleotides: 4. Per germline, CDR1 SQVTM and CDR2 ANQGSEA.

The gene calls are TRBV30 and TRBJ1-5; D is unresolved. The CDR3 consists of 13 residues. The V gene's germline CDR1 is GTSNPN and CDR2 SVGIG (reference sequence). V was trimmed by 1 base and J by 6 bases, leaving 10 bases between them. The CDR3 nucleotides are TGTGCCTGGAGTGAAAACCCTAGTCAGCCCCAGCATTTT. As protein: CAWSENPSQPQHF.

This chain connects TRBV7-2 to TRBJ1-5; no clear D gene. The germline CDR1 and CDR2 sequences are SGHTA and FQGNSA. V lost 5 bases to trimming and J lost 3 bases, with 11 bases between them. This CDR3 is 14 amino acids long. The CDR3 DNA reads as TGTGCCAGCAGCCGACCTGGGAACAATCAGCCCCAGCATTTT. This codes for CASSRPGNNQPQHF.

The CDR3 DNA sequence: TGCGCCAGCAGCTCAGACAGGCAAGAGACCCAGTACTTC. Its protein is CASSSDRQETQYF. The chain links TRBV5-1 to TRBJ2-5, with a possible D match to TRBD1 (6 bases). This CDR3 spans 13 amino acids. Germline CDR1 reads SGHRS; CDR2 reads YFSETQ. Trimming shortened V by 3 bases and J by 2 bases, and 8 bases separated the two germline ends.

This chain links TRBV5-4 with TRBJ2-7; D may match TRBD1 or TRBD2 (5 bases each). Trimming removed 2 bases at V and 2 bases at J, with 11 bases between. This CDR3 has 14 residues. CDR1 and CDR2 from the germline V gene are SGHNT and YYREEE (reference sequence). CDR3 coding DNA: TGTGCCAGCAGCTTTGGGGTGGGGGCCTACGAGCAGTACTTC. It is translated as CASSFGVGAYEQYF.

The chain couples TRBV6-5 to TRBJ1-3, with a possible D match to TRBD1 (5 bases). The ends were cut back, 5 bases at V and 2 bases at J, with 10 bases in the middle. CDR1 and CDR2 (germline): MNHEY, SVGAGI. The CDR3 has 14 residues. CDR3 sequence (DNA): TGTGCCAGCAGTACCTCGGGGCCTGGAAACACCATATATTTT. This codes for CASSTSGPGNTIYF.

This clone was seen only once. This sequence joins TRBV6-6 and TRBJ2-6; unclear D gene. V shed 0 bases and J shed 0 bases, with 6 bases lying between them. The CDR3 has 16 residues. Germline CDR1 MNHNY, CDR2 SVGAGI (reference sequence). The CDR3 nucleotides read TGTGCCAGCAGTTACTCGTCCAACTCTGGGGCCAACGTCCTGACTTTC. Translated: CASSYSSNSGANVLTF.

The chain couples TRBV14 to TRBJ2-2; 11 bases match TRBD1. CDR3 length: 15 amino acids. Germline loops: CDR1 SGHDN, CDR2 FVKESK. The junction had 3 bases not matched to a gene; V was cut back by 3 bases and J by 6 bases. CDR3 DNA sequence: TGTGCCAGCAGCCAGTGGGGACAGGGGGCCGGGGAGCTGTTTTTT. Residues: CASSQWGQGAGELFF. Drawing the rest from reference TRBV14 and TRBJ2-2, the complete variable domain is EAGVTQFPSHSVIEKGQTVTLRCDPISGHDNLYWYRRVMGKEIKFLLHFVKESKQDESGMPNNRFLAERTGGTYSTLKVQPAELEDSGVYFCASSQWGQGAGELFFGEGSRLTVL.

The chain couples TRBV5-4 to TRBJ2-3; the match to TRBD1 covers 7 bases. This CDR3 contains 15 residues. The germline CDR1 and CDR2 sequences are SGHNT and YYREEE (reference sequence). J gave up 8 bases and V 4 bases, and 13 bases lay outside the gene matches. The CDR3 DNA follows: TGTGCCAGCAGCCCCGACAGGGCCTTAGGGGGTACGCAGTATTTT. Residues: CASSPDRALGGTQYF.